The 27 T cell receptor beta chains given below trace back to one sample, sequenced in a study of blood T cell repertoires in COVID-19. Method: immunoSEQ multiplex PCR; TCRdb's copy keeps in-frame clones and lacks some. The sample consists of 250,000 to 300,000 clones, approximately 80% of them appearing once. The sequenced material came from peripheral blood. These receptors all come from a woman aged 60-75 years with active or convalescent COVID-19.

This chain connects TRBV7-3 to TRBJ1-1; D perhaps matches TRBD1 (5 bases). Germline V CDR1 and CDR2: SGHTA, FQGTGA. Trimming left V 5 bases short and J 4 bases short, with 14 bases between. The CDR3 loop spans 14 amino acids. CDR3 sequence: CASSPFQGSTEAFF. DNA of the CDR3: TGTGCCAGCAGCCCCTTCCAGGGTTCCACTGAAGCTTTCTTT.

V is TRBV15 and J is TRBJ1-5; 10 positions agree with TRBD1. The V gene end was trimmed by 5 bases and the J gene end by 6 bases; junction bases not matched to a gene: 13. The CDR3 contains 17 residues. CDR1 is LNHNV and CDR2 is YYDKDF in the germline V gene (reference sequence). In DNA form, the CDR3 reads TGTGCCACCAGCGACTTTGACAGGGGGCGAATTATTCAGCCCCAGCATTTT. It yields the protein CATSDFDRGRIIQPQHF.

J is TRBJ2-5 and V is TRBV5-6; 7 nucleotides agree with TRBD2. The germline gives CDR1 SGHDT, CDR2 YYEEEE. The trim removed 4 bases at V and 2 bases at J, leaving 14 bases unmatched. CDR3 length: 17 residues. This CDR3 is CASSRRLAGDRQETQYF. The CDR3 bases are TGTGCCAGCAGCCGCCGATTGGCGGGGGATCGACAAGAGACCCAGTACTTC.

J is TRBJ2-1 and V is TRBV7-2, with 10 positions matching TRBD2. Germline V gene lookup returns CDR1 SGHTA and CDR2 FQGNSA. J was trimmed by 3 bases and V by 5 bases; bases with no gene match: 7. This CDR3 comprises 16 residues. The DNA for the CDR3 is TGTGCCAGCAGCCAAAGCGGGGGGGCGAACTACAATGAGCAGTTCTTC. It yields the protein CASSQSGGANYNEQFF.

The genes are TRBV4-1 and TRBJ1-3; D not resolved. V was clipped by 1 base and J by 0 bases, with 7 bases between them. The CDR3 length is 15 residues. Germline-derived CDR1 and CDR2 are MGHRA and YSYEKL. CDR3 region: CASSQGVLSGNTIYF. The CDR3 DNA follows: TGCGCCAGCAGCCAAGGTGTCCTCTCTGGAAACACCATATATTTT.

The genes are TRBV18 and TRBJ1-2; 8 nucleotides align to TRBD1. V was pared by 1 base and J by 6 bases, with 13 bases of the junction left unmatched. The germline gives CDR1 KGHSH, CDR2 LQKENI. There are 17 residues in the CDR3. The CDR3 nucleotides are TGTGCCAGCTCACCACTTGCCCAGGGGGCGGAAGTCGATGGCTACACCTTC. It is translated as CASSPLAQGAEVDGYTF.

The genes are TRBV12-5 and TRBJ1-1; D may be TRBD1 (6 bases). The V end was cut by 0 bases, the J end by 7 bases, with 24 bases between. This CDR3 spans 18 amino acids. Germline CDR1 LGHNT, CDR2 FRNRAP. The CDR3 loop reads CASGLVLFNREGGVEAFF. The CDR3 region has the DNA TGTGCTAGTGGTTTGGTACTTTTCAACAGGGAGGGGGGAGTTGAAGCTTTCTTT.

The chain's CDR3 is CASSISQGAVDTQYF. The CDR3 DNA is TGTGCCAGTAGTATCTCCCAGGGGGCGGTGGATACGCAGTATTTT. The genes are TRBV19 and TRBJ2-3; 8 bases are a match to TRBD1. The CDR3 is made up of 15 amino acids. Germline lookup yields CDR1 LNHDA and CDR2 SQIVND (reference sequence). The V and J ends lost 3 bases and 6 bases, in that order; junction bases with no gene match: 8.

CDR3 in amino acids: CASSRSGGRMNTEAFF. CDR3 bases: TGTGCCAGTAGTCGGTCAGGAGGCCGGATGAACACTGAAGCTTTCTTT. The chain carries TRBV19 and TRBJ1-1, with D hard to call. CDR1 and CDR2 from the germline V gene are LNHDA and SQIVND (reference sequence). V gave up 5 bases and J gave up 0 bases, with 16 bases separating them. The CDR3 covers 16 residues.

The V gene is TRBV11-2, the J gene TRBJ2-7, with 7 bases that match TRBD1. The length of the CDR3 is 15 residues. The V segment lost 3 bases and the J segment 2 bases; nucleotides outside the gene matches: 7. From germline, CDR1 is SGHAT and CDR2 FQNNGV. This CDR3 is CASSLAGQGAYEQYF. The CDR3 coding sequence is TGTGCCAGCAGCTTGGCCGGGCAGGGGGCCTACGAGCAGTACTTC.

This clone was detected a few times. This chain joins TRBV7-2 and TRBJ2-7, with 8 bases that match TRBD2. This CDR3 is built from 14 residues. With 1 base clipped from V and 2 bases from J, the junction kept 1 base outside the gene matches. Germline V gene lookup returns CDR1 SGHTA and CDR2 FQGNSA. CDR3 loop: CASSLGAGAYEQYF. CDR3 DNA sequence: TGTGCCAGCAGCTTAGGAGCGGGGGCCTACGAGCAGTACTTC.

V gene TRBV30 combines with J gene TRBJ1-2; D is undetermined. The CDR3 is made up of 13 amino acids. Germline CDR1 GTSNPN, CDR2 SVGIG (reference sequence). Trimming left V 1 base short and J 5 bases short, with 11 bases between. The CDR3 nucleotides read TGTGCCTGGAGTGCAAGAAACAGATATGGCTACACCTTC. Translating it yields CAWSARNRYGYTF.

Note on this clone: A read error may produce the germline difference seen at one junction end. This sequence joins TRBV7-7 and TRBJ2-1; no reliable D call. Germline V gene sequence: CDR1 SSHAT, CDR2 FNYEAQ (reference sequence). The CDR3 is 13 residues long. The CDR3 DNA follows: TGTGCTAGCAGCTTATCAGTGAACAATGAGCAGTTCTTC. Protein product: CASSLSVNNEQFF.

This clone has just a few counts. The gene calls are TRBV7-2 and TRBJ1-1, with D possibly matching TRBD1 (6 bases). CDR1 SGHTA and CDR2 FQGNSA come from the germline V gene. The V end lost 1 base, the J end lost 6 bases, and 12 bases lay between the germline ends. The CDR3 is 14 amino acids. In DNA, the CDR3 is TGTGCCAGCAGCTTAGACGGGGGGCTGGCTGAAGCTTTCTTT. It is translated as CASSLDGGLAEAFF.

The rearrangement links TRBV18 to TRBJ2-7; 7 bases map to TRBD1. Germline V gene sequence: CDR1 KGHSH, CDR2 LQKENI. This CDR3 contains 13 residues. J lost 5 bases, V lost 8 bases, and 9 bases had no gene match. CDR3 coding DNA: TGTGCCAGCCGGCGGACAGGTTTGAACGAGCAGTACTTC. Protein product: CASRRTGLNEQYF.

The chain uses TRBV30 and TRBJ1-1, with 7 positions matching TRBD1. Germline V lookup: CDR1 GTSNPN, CDR2 SVGIG (reference sequence). The trim removed 5 bases at V and 0 bases at J, leaving 9 bases unmatched. The CDR3 consists of 15 residues. CDR3 loop: CAWSPSDRVNTEAFF. The DNA for the CDR3 is TGTGCCTGGTCCCCCTCAGACAGGGTGAACACTGAAGCTTTCTTT. The variable domain in full, with the rest retrieved from reference TRBV30 and TRBJ1-1, is SQTIHQWPATLVQPVGSPLSLECTVEGTSNPNLYWYRQAAGRGLQLLFYSVGIGQISSEVPQNLSASRPQDRQFILSSKKLLLSDSGFYLCAWSPSDRVNTEAFFGQGTRLTVV.

CDR3 in DNA: TGTGCCAGCAGCTTTACGGGGTCGGAAGGCTACACCTTC. Its protein is CASSFTGSEGYTF. The rearrangement links TRBV7-3 to TRBJ1-2, with no clear D. The CDR3 loop spans 13 amino acids. Germline CDR1 reads SGHTA; CDR2 reads FQGTGA. V lost 3 bases to trimming and J lost 8 bases, with 13 bases between them.

V usage is TRBV10-3 and J usage is TRBJ2-3; D gene ambiguous. Germline lookup yields CDR1 ENHRY and CDR2 SYGVKD. The CDR3 sequence is 16 residues long. Trimming shortened V by 2 bases and J by 5 bases, and 17 bases separated the two germline ends. The CDR3 coding sequence is TGTGCCATCAGTGAGCGTGACCCCTTAGGCGGAGATACGCAGTATTTT. Its protein is CAISERDPLGGDTQYF.

This sequence joins TRBV7-9 and TRBJ1-5, with 9 bases identical to TRBD1. This CDR3 has 15 amino acids. CDR1 is SEHNR and CDR2 is FQNEAQ in the germline V gene (reference sequence). After removal of 5 bases from V and 3 bases from J, the junction contained 5 bases not matched to a gene. CDR3 DNA sequence: TGTGCCAGCAGCCCGGGGACAGGGAACAATCAGCCCCAGCATTTT. It is translated as CASSPGTGNNQPQHF.

This rearrangement joins TRBV12-3 or TRBV12-4 to TRBJ2-3; TRBD2 aligns across 11 bases. The ends lost 3 bases at V and 14 bases at J; junction bases unmatched: 7. This CDR3 is built from 13 residues. The DNA for the CDR3 is TGTGCCAGCAGTTTCTCGACTAGCGGGGACCCGTATTTT. Protein product: CASSFSTSGDPYF.

The chain is built from TRBV27 and TRBJ2-3, with D uncertain. Germline values: CDR1 MNHEY, CDR2 SMNVEV (reference sequence). The ends were cut back, 7 bases at V and 4 bases at J, with 6 bases in the middle. The CDR3 contains 11 residues. CDR3: CASISPDTQYF. CDR3 nucleotide sequence: TGTGCCAGCATCTCCCCAGATACGCAGTATTTT.

The rearrangement uses TRBV3-1 (or the pseudogene TRBV3-2) and TRBJ2-7; no definite D call. The CDR3 runs 11 residues. CDR1 LGHDT and CDR2 YNNKEL come from the germline V gene (reference sequence). V was shortened by 5 bases and J by 4 bases, with 6 bases between the two germline ends. The CDR3 here is CASSSTYEQYF. DNA for the CDR3: TGTGCCAGCAGCTCTACTTACGAGCAGTACTTC.

Only a few counts were recorded for this clone. The chain is built from TRBV27 and TRBJ2-1; 7 nucleotides align to TRBD2. There are 17 residues in the CDR3. Trimming took 6 bases from V and 2 from J; bases not matched to a gene: 13. Germline CDR1 MNHEY, CDR2 SMNVEV (reference sequence). CDR3 DNA sequence: TGTGCCAGCAGCAGCAACCTCGCGGGGGTGACCTACAATGAGCAGTTCTTC. Amino acid sequence: CASSSNLAGVTYNEQFF.

This clone was observed a handful of times. J is TRBJ1-6 and V is TRBV27; D unresolved. The V end was cut by 5 bases, the J end by 6 bases, with 8 bases between. The CDR3 spans 13 residues. Germline loops: CDR1 MNHEY, CDR2 SMNVEV (reference sequence). This CDR3 reads CASSRPGNSPLHF. The CDR3 coding sequence is TGTGCCAGCAGTCGGCCAGGTAATTCACCCCTCCACTTT.

The chain is built from TRBV7-9 and TRBJ2-1; D ambiguous. From germline, CDR1 is SEHNR and CDR2 FQNEAQ (reference sequence). V was clipped by 5 bases and J by 5 bases, with 4 bases between them. The CDR3 is made up of 11 amino acids. The CDR3 DNA sequence: TGTGCCAGCAGCCCCGACAATGAGCAGTTCTTC. It yields the protein CASSPDNEQFF.

In nucleotides, the CDR3 is TGTGCCAGCAGGACAGGGGATACTGGAAACACCATATATTTT. It codes for CASRTGDTGNTIYF. V gene TRBV11-2 combines with J gene TRBJ1-3; 8 bases are shared with TRBD1. Losses at the gene ends were 6 bases for V and 2 bases for J; bases not matched to a gene: 3. The CDR3 length is 14 residues. CDR1 and CDR2 from the germline V gene are SGHAT and FQNNGV.

This sequence joins TRBV27 and TRBJ2-5, with 12 bases identical to TRBD1. The CDR3 loop spans 15 amino acids. CDR1 is MNHEY and CDR2 is SMNVEV in the germline V gene (reference sequence). With 4 bases clipped from V and 7 bases from J, the junction kept 7 bases outside the gene matches. CDR3 amino acids: CASSSRDRGLGTQYF. CDR3 in DNA: TGTGCCAGCAGTTCCCGGGACAGGGGGCTGGGGACCCAGTACTTC.